This TCR beta chain was sequenced in a study of blood T cells in healthy people across ages. For the second PCR, which ran for about 7 to 11 cycles, a sample-barcoded 5' primer and a J-beta primer mix were used. TCRdb itself ran the 5' RACE reads through MiXCR, one entry per CDR3 protein. The table includes about 780,000 distinct CDR3 sequences, roughly 60% detected once. This clonotype was counted ten times or more. V lost 7 bases and J lost 6, with 16 bases in between. This CDR3 is built from 13 residues. The source material was blood. The chain has TRBV12-3 or TRBV12-4 and TRBJ2-7; D might be TRBD1 (5 bases). The TCR comes from a man aged 25-40 years in good health. In nucleotides, the CDR3 is TGTGCCAGCACCGAGTGGGGCCATGGCGAGCAGTACTTC. This sequence encodes CASTEWGHGEQYF.